Presented here are 21 T cell receptor beta chains from one specimen sequenced in a study of blood T cell repertoires in COVID-19. The table came from immunoSEQ multiplex PCR; TCRdb's copy has only in-frame clones and leaves some out. Of approximately 150,000 clones listed, roughly 91% are singletons. The sequenced material came from peripheral blood. These receptors came from a man between 18 and 29 years old with COVID-19, enrolled during active disease.

The rearrangement links TRBV6-5 to TRBJ2-1, with D perhaps matching TRBD2 (6 bases). The CDR3 totals 16 residues. The V gene's germline CDR1 is MNHEY and CDR2 SVGAGI. The germline V and J ends were trimmed by 2 bases and 9 bases, with 20 bases remaining between them. In DNA, the CDR3 is TGTGCCAGCAGTTACGCGGGGCTCTGGGTCGGGGGTGAGCAGTTCTTC. Translating gives CASSYAGLWVGGEQFF.

V gene TRBV5-4 combines with J gene TRBJ2-2, with D possibly TRBD1 on 5 matching bases. V shed 4 bases and J shed 1 base, with 11 bases lying between them. CDR3 size: 15 residues. The germline CDR1 and CDR2 sequences are SGHNT and YYREEE (reference sequence). DNA for the CDR3: TGTGCCAGCAGCGGGCTGGGGCGGAACACCGGGGAGCTGTTTTTT. Amino acid sequence: CASSGLGRNTGELFF.

J is TRBJ2-3 and V is TRBV2; D remains unclear. Trimming took off 2 bases at V and 0 bases at J, with 12 bases between the two ends. This CDR3 spans 16 amino acids. Germline-derived CDR1 and CDR2 are SNHLY and FYNNEI. CDR3 protein: CASSELAVTSTDTQYF. DNA for the CDR3: TGTGCCAGCAGTGAACTGGCGGTAACTAGCACAGATACGCAGTATTTT.

The chain has TRBV9 and TRBJ2-2, with TRBD1 matching 7 bases. Germline CDR1 SGDLS, CDR2 YYNGEE. The CDR3 consists of 13 residues. Unmatched junction bases numbered 3, after V lost 7 bases and J lost 3 bases. The CDR3 sequence is CASHRGDTGELFF. The CDR3 coding sequence is TGTGCCAGCCACAGGGGAGACACCGGGGAGCTGTTTTTT.

V usage is TRBV2 and J usage is TRBJ2-1; no firm D call. The germline gives CDR1 SNHLY, CDR2 FYNNEI. Trimming took 1 base from V and 3 from J, leaving 10 bases between them. The CDR3 has 15 residues. Here the CDR3 DNA reads TGTGCCAGCAGTGAAGGGCAGATAAGCTACAATGAGCAGTTCTTC. Translating it yields CASSEGQISYNEQFF.

This sequence joins TRBV11-2 and TRBJ1-6, with D unclear. Trimming took 4 bases from V and 7 from J, leaving 5 bases between them. The CDR3 is 12 amino acids. The germline gives CDR1 SGHAT, CDR2 FQNNGV. CDR3 sequence reads: CASSSGNSPLHF. The CDR3 DNA reads TGTGCCAGCAGCTCAGGCAATTCACCCCTCCACTTT.

V gene TRBV7-9 combines with J gene TRBJ2-3; TRBD2 matches at 8 bases. With 6 bases clipped from V and 0 bases from J, the junction kept 8 bases outside the gene matches. CDR3 length equals 16 residues. Germline lookup yields CDR1 SEHNR and CDR2 FQNEAQ (reference sequence). CDR3 amino acids: CASSPRAGASTDTQYF. The CDR3 bases are TGTGCCAGCAGTCCTCGAGCGGGGGCTAGCACAGATACGCAGTATTTT.

The J gene is TRBJ2-3, the V gene TRBV6-5; perhaps TRBD2 as D (6 bases). Trimming removed 7 bases at V and 2 bases at J, with 16 bases between. The germline V gene has CDR1 MNHEY and CDR2 SVGAGI. This CDR3 is 15 amino acids long. CDR3 DNA sequence: TGTGCCAGCACCAGAAGTTGGGGGGTCACAGATACGCAGTATTTT. This codes for CASTRSWGVTDTQYF.

CDR3 residues: CASSLVASGRVDEQYF. In DNA, the CDR3 is TGTGCCAGCAGTTTAGTGGCTAGCGGGAGAGTGGACGAGCAGTACTTC. The chain couples TRBV27 to TRBJ2-7; TRBD2 agrees at 10 bases. The germline V gene encodes CDR1 MNHEY and CDR2 SMNVEV (reference sequence). The V gene end was trimmed by 2 bases and the J gene end by 5 bases; junction bases not matched to a gene: 9. The CDR3 has 16 residues.

V and J are TRBV4-2 and TRBJ2-2, with 16 bases aligning to TRBD2. The CDR3 runs to 17 residues. From germline, CDR1 is LGHNA and CDR2 YNFKEQ. V shed 5 bases and J 5 bases; nucleotides not matched to a gene: 5. In DNA form, the CDR3 reads TGTGCCAGCAGCGAAGGGACTAGCGGGAGGGTAACCGGGGAGCTGTTTTTT. Protein sequence: CASSEGTSGRVTGELFF.

The V call is TRBV7-3, the J call TRBJ2-1; 14 bases are a match to TRBD2. Losses at the gene ends were 0 bases for V and 7 bases for J; bases not matched to a gene: 5. This CDR3 is 17 amino acids long. Germline V gene sequence: CDR1 SGHTA, CDR2 FQGTGA. CDR3 coding DNA: TGTGCCAGCAGCTTAACCGGACTAGCGGGAGGAGGTAATGAGCAGTTCTTC. Translated, it gives CASSLTGLAGGGNEQFF.

The chain links TRBV5-6 to TRBJ2-7, with D maybe TRBD2 (6 bases). CDR3 size: 15 residues. Germline-derived CDR1 and CDR2 are SGHDT and YYEEEE. V was shortened by 0 bases and J by 5 bases, with 15 bases between the two germline ends. CDR3: CASSLGPGVSHEQYF. The CDR3 DNA sequence: TGTGCCAGCAGCTTGGGTCCGGGGGTATCCCACGAGCAGTACTTC. Looking up the rest from reference TRBV5-6 and TRBJ2-7 gives the full variable domain: DAGVTQSPTHLIKTRGQQVTLRCSPKSGHDTVSWYQQALGQGPQFIFQYYEEEERQRGNFPDRFSGHQFPNYSSELNVNALLLGDSALYLCASSLGPGVSHEQYFGPGTRLTVT.

This chain joins TRBV6-5 and TRBJ1-2, with a tentative D call TRBD1 (5 bases). Trimming left V 6 bases short and J 6 bases short, with 14 bases between. The germline V gene encodes CDR1 MNHEY and CDR2 SVGAGI. The CDR3 loop spans 13 amino acids. The CDR3 sequence: CASRDAPGNGYTF. CDR3 in DNA: TGTGCCAGCAGGGACGCCCCAGGGAATGGCTACACCTTC.

J is TRBJ1-3 and V is TRBV19; unclear D gene. Germline values: CDR1 LNHDA, CDR2 SQIVND (reference sequence). The CDR3 runs 14 residues. The ends were cut back, 2 bases at V and 1 base at J, with 6 bases in the middle. The CDR3 DNA reads as TGTGCCAGTAGTATAATTTCTTCTGGAAACACCATATATTTT. It codes for CASSIISSGNTIYF.

The chain joins TRBV5-6 to TRBJ2-7; possible D gene TRBD1, 6 bases. Germline values: CDR1 SGHDT, CDR2 YYEEEE. CDR3 length equals 14 residues. V lost 3 bases and J 0 bases, leaving 10 bases between the germline ends. The DNA for the CDR3 is TGTGCCAGCAGCTCGGGACACCTCTCCTACGAGCAGTACTTC. Its translation: CASSSGHLSYEQYF.

The CDR3 reads CASSERQMNTEAFF. The CDR3 DNA sequence: TGCGCCAGCAGCGAACGACAGATGAACACTGAAGCTTTCTTT. The chain joins TRBV5-1 to TRBJ1-1; D may be TRBD1 (5 bases). V was clipped by 4 bases and J by 0 bases, with 10 bases between them. The CDR3 totals 14 residues. Per the germline V gene, CDR1 is SGHRS and CDR2 is YFSETQ.

This sequence joins TRBV3-1 (or the pseudogene TRBV3-2) and TRBJ2-5; D uncertain. The V end was cut by 2 bases, the J end by 5 bases, with 12 bases between. Per the germline V gene, CDR1 is LGHDT and CDR2 is YNNKEL (reference sequence). This CDR3 has 14 amino acids. CDR3 residues: CASSQSRRRETQYF. In DNA, the CDR3 is TGTGCCAGCAGCCAATCACGTAGGCGGGAGACCCAGTACTTC.

The V gene is TRBV5-6, the J gene TRBJ1-5, with a weak D call TRBD1 (6 bases). From germline, CDR1 is SGHDT and CDR2 YYEEEE. This CDR3 has 14 amino acids. V was trimmed by 5 bases and J by 4 bases, leaving 13 bases between them. DNA of the CDR3: TGTGCCAGCAGAAAACAGGGTGAGAATCAGCCCCAGCATTTT. Its translation: CASRKQGENQPQHF.

The genes are TRBV9 and TRBJ2-2; 7 positions match TRBD1. V was clipped by 1 base and J by 0 bases; unmatched bases: 12. CDR3 length: 19 amino acids. The V gene's germline CDR1 is SGDLS and CDR2 YYNGEE. The CDR3 DNA is TGTGCCAGCAGCGTACTCCGGGACAGCCATGCGACGAACACCGGGGAGCTGTTTTTT. Its translation: CASSVLRDSHATNTGELFF.

The chain is built from TRBV7-9 and TRBJ2-3, with 10 bases lining up with TRBD1. The CDR3 has 15 residues. CDR1 is SEHNR, CDR2 FQNEAQ, per germline (reference sequence). With 8 bases clipped from V and 10 bases from J, the junction kept 15 bases outside the gene matches. The CDR3 DNA sequence: TGTGCCAGCCGAGGGCCGGGACAGGGGCGGCCGGCGCAGTATTTT. It translates to CASRGPGQGRPAQYF.

This clone turned up a few times. The chain recombines TRBV14 with TRBJ1-2; the match to TRBD1 covers 9 bases. The CDR3 loop spans 15 amino acids. With 4 bases clipped from V and 3 bases from J, the junction kept 6 bases outside the gene matches. Germline lookup yields CDR1 SGHDN and CDR2 FVKESK. The CDR3: CASSPRQGGDYGYTF. In DNA form, the CDR3 reads TGTGCCAGCAGCCCCAGACAGGGGGGCGACTATGGCTACACCTTC.